What follows is one TCR beta chain and its context. V was pared by 4 bases and J by 8 bases, with 15 bases of the junction left unmatched. This CDR3 comprises 17 residues. Germline CDR1 and CDR2: SGHNT and YYREEE (reference sequence). Assay: immunoSEQ multiplex PCR; the TCRdb copy retains only in-frame clones and omits some. The repertoire holds almost 250,000 clones, with about 82% as singletons. The data are from a study of blood T cell repertoires in COVID-19. At the level of the study: Spain, Italy and the United States supplied samples that represented acute and convalescent COVID-19. PBMCs, B-cell-depleted T cells, or T cells were the source of the cDNA or gDNA that made up the material.

The receptor's source is a woman of 80 years or more with COVID-19, enrolled during active disease. The rearrangement uses TRBV5-4 and TRBJ1-4, with 9 nucleotides matching TRBD1. The specimen sequenced was peripheral blood. This CDR3 reads CASSLTGTGRFPEKLFF. The CDR3 DNA is TGTGCCAGCAGCCTTACCGGGACAGGGCGATTCCCCGAAAAACTGTTTTTT.